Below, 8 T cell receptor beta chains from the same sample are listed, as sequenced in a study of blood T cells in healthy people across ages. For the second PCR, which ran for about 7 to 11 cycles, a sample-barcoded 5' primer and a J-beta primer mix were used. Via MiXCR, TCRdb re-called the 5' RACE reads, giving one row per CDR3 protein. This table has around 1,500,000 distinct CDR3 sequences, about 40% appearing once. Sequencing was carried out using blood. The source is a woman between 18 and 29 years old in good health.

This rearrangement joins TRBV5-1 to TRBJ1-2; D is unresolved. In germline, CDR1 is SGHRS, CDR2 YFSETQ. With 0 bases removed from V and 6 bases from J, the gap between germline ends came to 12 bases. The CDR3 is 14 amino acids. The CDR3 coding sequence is TGCGCCAGCAGCTTGGGGGGTCCTGTCGATGGCTACACCTTC. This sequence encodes CASSLGGPVDGYTF. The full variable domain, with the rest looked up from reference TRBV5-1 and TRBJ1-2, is KAGVTQTPRYLIKTRGQQVTLSCSPISGHRSVSWYQQTPGQGLQFLFEYFSETQRNKGNFPGRFSGRQFSNSRSEMNVSTLELGDSALYLCASSLGGPVDGYTFGSGTRLTVV.

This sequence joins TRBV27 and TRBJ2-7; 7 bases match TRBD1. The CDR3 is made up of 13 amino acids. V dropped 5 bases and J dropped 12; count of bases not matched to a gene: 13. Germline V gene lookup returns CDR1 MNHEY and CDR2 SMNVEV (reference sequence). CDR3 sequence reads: CASSQRQGLRGYF. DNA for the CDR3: TGTGCCAGCAGTCAAAGACAGGGTCTACGAGGGTACTTC.

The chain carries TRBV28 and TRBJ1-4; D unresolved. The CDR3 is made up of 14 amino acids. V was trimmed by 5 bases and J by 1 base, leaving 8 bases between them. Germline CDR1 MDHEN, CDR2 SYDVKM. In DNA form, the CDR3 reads TGTGCCAGCAGTCAGCGGGGAACTAATGAAAAACTGTTTTTT. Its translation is CASSQRGTNEKLFF.

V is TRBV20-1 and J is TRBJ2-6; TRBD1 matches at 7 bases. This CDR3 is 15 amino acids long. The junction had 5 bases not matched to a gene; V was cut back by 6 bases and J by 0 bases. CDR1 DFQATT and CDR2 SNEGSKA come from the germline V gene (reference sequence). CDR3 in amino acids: CSATAGGSGANVLTF. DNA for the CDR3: TGCAGTGCGACTGCAGGGGGCTCTGGGGCCAACGTCCTGACTTTC.

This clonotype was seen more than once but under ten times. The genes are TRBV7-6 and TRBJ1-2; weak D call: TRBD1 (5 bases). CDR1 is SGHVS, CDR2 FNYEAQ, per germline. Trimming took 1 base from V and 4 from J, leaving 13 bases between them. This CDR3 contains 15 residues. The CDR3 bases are TGTGCCAGCAGCTTAGACGAGGGGTTGGGCTATGGCTACACCTTC. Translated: CASSLDEGLGYGYTF.

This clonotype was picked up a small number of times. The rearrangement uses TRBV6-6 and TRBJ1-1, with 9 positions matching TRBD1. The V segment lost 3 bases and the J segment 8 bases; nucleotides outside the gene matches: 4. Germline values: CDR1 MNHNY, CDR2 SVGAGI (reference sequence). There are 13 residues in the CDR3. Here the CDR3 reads CASSYRGTGEAFF. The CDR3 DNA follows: TGTGCCAGCAGTTATAGGGGGACAGGGGAAGCTTTCTTT.

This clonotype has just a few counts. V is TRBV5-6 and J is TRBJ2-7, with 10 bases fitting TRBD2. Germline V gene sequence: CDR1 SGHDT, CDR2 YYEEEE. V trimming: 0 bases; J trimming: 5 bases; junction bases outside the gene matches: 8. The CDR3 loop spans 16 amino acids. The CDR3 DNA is TGTGCCAGCAGCTTGGGGTCTAGCGGGAGCATCGACGAGCAGTACTTC. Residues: CASSLGSSGSIDEQYF.

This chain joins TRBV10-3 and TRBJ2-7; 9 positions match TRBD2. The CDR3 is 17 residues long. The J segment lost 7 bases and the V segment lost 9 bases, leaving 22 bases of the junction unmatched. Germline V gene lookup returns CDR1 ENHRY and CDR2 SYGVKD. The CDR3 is CAIAGGPPPSSYNEQYF. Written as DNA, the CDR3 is TGTGCCATTGCGGGAGGGCCACCTCCGAGCTCCTACAATGAGCAGTACTTC.